The 10 T cell receptor beta chains reported below all come from one sample, sequenced in a study of sequential checkpoint blockade in melanoma. Stated treatment: randomized to nivolumab then ipilimumab (arm A) or the reverse (arm B). The protocol was immunoSEQ multiplex PCR, while the TCRdb copy is restricted to in-frame clones and leaves out a portion. This table has 1,000 to 1,200 clones, approximately 19% appearing once. The specimen was tumor tissue (inferred from file names), collected from a patient given nivolumab and ipilimumab in sequence. The receptors here all came from a human donor with melanoma.

The rearrangement links TRBV15 to TRBJ1-5; 8 bases are shared with TRBD1. The CDR3 spans 17 residues. Germline V gene sequence: CDR1 LNHNV, CDR2 YYDKDF (reference sequence). J gave up 7 bases and V 3 bases, and 14 bases lay outside the gene matches. In nucleotides, the CDR3 is TGTGCCACCAGCAGCATACCGGGACAGGCCCCTCAGCAGCCCCAGCATTTT. Its protein product is CATSSIPGQAPQQPQHF.

This clone is categorized as medium-sized. V usage is TRBV11-3 and J usage is TRBJ2-3; D gene unclear. This CDR3 has 16 amino acids. Trimming cost V 5 bases and J 0 bases, with 15 bases left between them. Germline CDR1 reads SGHNT; CDR2 reads YENEEA. The CDR3 coding sequence is TGTGCCAGCAGCCCCAGTGGCAGGTCTAGCACAGATACGCAGTATTTT. This gives the protein CASSPSGRSSTDTQYF.

This clone showed up just a few times. The rearrangement uses TRBV6-8 and TRBJ2-7, with 11 bases fitting TRBD1. Germline CDR1 MNHGY, CDR2 SAAAGT. J was trimmed by 3 bases and V by 7 bases; bases with no gene match: 5. The CDR3 extends over 14 amino acids. This CDR3 is CASTRTGGLYEQYF. The CDR3 nucleotides read TGTGCCAGCACCAGGACAGGGGGCCTCTACGAGCAGTACTTC.

This clone was counted a few times. The chain joins TRBV6-8 to TRBJ1-1; 7 bases match TRBD1. This CDR3 spans 14 amino acids. CDR1 is MNHGY and CDR2 is SAAAGT in the germline V gene. Trimming removed 5 bases from V and 6 bases from J; junction bases left unmatched: 9. The CDR3, as DNA: TGTGCCAGCAGTGAGGGATCCGGGACAGCTGAAGCTTTCTTT. Protein product: CASSEGSGTAEAFF.

By share, this clone counts as medium-sized (0.01 to 0.1%). The genes are TRBV11-3 and TRBJ2-3, with 9 bases fitting TRBD2. This CDR3 region has 16 residues. Germline V gives CDR1 SGHNT, CDR2 YENEEA. The V and J ends lost 7 bases and 4 bases, in that order; junction bases with no gene match: 12. The CDR3 sequence: CASTGGVAGVADTQYF. The CDR3, as DNA: TGTGCCAGCACCGGAGGGGTAGCGGGAGTGGCAGATACGCAGTATTTT.

The chain uses TRBV18 and TRBJ2-5; the D is unclear. V was pared by 4 bases and J by 4 bases, with 16 bases between. This CDR3 has 15 amino acids. CDR1 and CDR2 from the germline V gene are KGHSH and LQKENI. The CDR3 sequence is CASSRADSSTETQYF. Here the CDR3 DNA reads TGTGCCAGCTCACGGGCGGATAGTTCAACAGAGACCCAGTACTTC. Together with reference TRBV18 and TRBJ2-5, the CDR3 gives the full variable domain: NAGVMQNPRHLVRRRGQEARLRCSPMKGHSHVYWYRQLPEEGLKFMVYLQKENIIDESGMPKERFSAEFPKEGPSILRIQQVVRGDSAAYFCASSRADSSTETQYFGPGTRLLVL.

This chain links TRBV6-8 with TRBJ1-4, with D possibly TRBD1 on 6 matching bases. Germline CDR1 and CDR2: MNHGY and SAAAGT. The CDR3 covers 14 residues. V lost 6 bases and J lost 5, with 13 bases in between. The chain's CDR3 is CASRGRGGNEKLFF. CDR3 nucleotides: TGTGCCAGCAGGGGAAGGGGGGGCAATGAAAAACTGTTTTTT.

The V call is TRBV28, the J call TRBJ2-1, with D hard to call. The CDR3 is 14 residues long. CDR1 is MDHEN and CDR2 is SYDVKM in the germline V gene. The ends were cut back, 5 bases at V and 0 bases at J, with 8 bases in the middle. Here the CDR3 DNA reads TGTGCCAGCAGTAAGGTGGGCTCCTACAATGAGCAGTTCTTC. Its protein is CASSKVGSYNEQFF.

This chain connects TRBV9 to TRBJ2-1; TRBD2 might be the D (6 bases). Deletions cut 7 bases from V and 4 bases from J, with 12 bases between. The CDR3 covers 13 residues. Per germline, CDR1 SGDLS and CDR2 YYNGEE. CDR3: CASVSGTYNEQFF. DNA of the CDR3: TGTGCCAGCGTATCCGGGACTTACAATGAGCAGTTCTTC.

A few counts support this clone. One junction end does not reproduce the germline sequence, and a read error may be involved. The chain uses TRBV29-1 and TRBJ2-1, with D possibly being TRBD2 (6 bases). There are 15 residues in the CDR3. The germline V gene has CDR1 SQVTM and CDR2 ANQGSEA. In nucleotides, the CDR3 is TGCAGCGTGGAAGGGACTCCTGACTTTTACAATGAGCAGTTCTTC. It specifies CSVEGTPDFYNEQFF.